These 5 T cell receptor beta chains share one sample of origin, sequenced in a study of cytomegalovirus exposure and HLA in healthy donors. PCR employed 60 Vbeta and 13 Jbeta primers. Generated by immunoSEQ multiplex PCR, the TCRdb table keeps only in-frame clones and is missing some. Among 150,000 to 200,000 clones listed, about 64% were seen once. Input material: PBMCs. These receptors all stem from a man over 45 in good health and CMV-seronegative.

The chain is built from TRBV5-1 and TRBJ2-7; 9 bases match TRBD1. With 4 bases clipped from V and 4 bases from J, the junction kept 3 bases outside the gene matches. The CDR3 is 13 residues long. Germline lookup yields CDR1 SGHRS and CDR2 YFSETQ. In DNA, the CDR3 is TGCGCCAGCAGCGCACAGGGGGCATACGAGCAGTACTTC. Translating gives CASSAQGAYEQYF. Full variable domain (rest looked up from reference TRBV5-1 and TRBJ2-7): KAGVTQTPRYLIKTRGQQVTLSCSPISGHRSVSWYQQTPGQGLQFLFEYFSETQRNKGNFPGRFSGRQFSNSRSEMNVSTLELGDSALYLCASSAQGAYEQYFGPGTRLTVT.

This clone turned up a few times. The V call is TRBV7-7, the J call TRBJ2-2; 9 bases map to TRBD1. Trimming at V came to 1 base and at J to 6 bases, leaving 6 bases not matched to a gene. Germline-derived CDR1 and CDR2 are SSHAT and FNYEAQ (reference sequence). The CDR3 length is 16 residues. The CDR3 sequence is CASSLVPGQGSGELFF. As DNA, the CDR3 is TGTGCCAGCAGCTTAGTGCCGGGACAGGGATCCGGGGAGCTGTTTTTT.

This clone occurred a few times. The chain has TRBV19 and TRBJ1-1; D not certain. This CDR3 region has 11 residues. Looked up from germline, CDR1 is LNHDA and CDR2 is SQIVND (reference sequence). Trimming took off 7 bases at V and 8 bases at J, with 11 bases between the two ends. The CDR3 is CASTREVEAFF. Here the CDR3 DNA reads TGTGCCAGTACCCGGGAGGTCGAAGCTTTCTTT. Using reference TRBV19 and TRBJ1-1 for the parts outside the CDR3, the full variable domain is DGGITQSPKYLFRKEGQNVTLSCEQNLNHDAMYWYRQDPGQGLRLIYYSQIVNDFQKGDIAEGYSVSREKKESFPLTVTSAQKNPTAFYLCASTREVEAFFGQGTRLTVV.

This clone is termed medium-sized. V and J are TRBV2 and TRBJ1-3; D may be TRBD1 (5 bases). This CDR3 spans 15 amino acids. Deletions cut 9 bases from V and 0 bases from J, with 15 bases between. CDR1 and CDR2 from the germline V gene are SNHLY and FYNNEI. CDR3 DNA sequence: TGTGCCAGGGGGGGGATTGTCCCCTCTGGAAACACCATATATTTT. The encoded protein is CARGGIVPSGNTIYF.

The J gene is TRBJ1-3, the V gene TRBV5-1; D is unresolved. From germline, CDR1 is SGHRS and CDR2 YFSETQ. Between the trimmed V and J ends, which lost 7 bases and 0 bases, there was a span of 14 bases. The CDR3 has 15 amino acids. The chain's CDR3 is CASSREATSGNTIYF. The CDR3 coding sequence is TGCGCCAGCTCTAGGGAGGCCACCTCTGGAAACACCATATATTTT. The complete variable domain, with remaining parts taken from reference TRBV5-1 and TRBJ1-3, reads KAGVTQTPRYLIKTRGQQVTLSCSPISGHRSVSWYQQTPGQGLQFLFEYFSETQRNKGNFPGRFSGRQFSNSRSEMNVSTLELGDSALYLCASSREATSGNTIYFGEGSWLTVV.